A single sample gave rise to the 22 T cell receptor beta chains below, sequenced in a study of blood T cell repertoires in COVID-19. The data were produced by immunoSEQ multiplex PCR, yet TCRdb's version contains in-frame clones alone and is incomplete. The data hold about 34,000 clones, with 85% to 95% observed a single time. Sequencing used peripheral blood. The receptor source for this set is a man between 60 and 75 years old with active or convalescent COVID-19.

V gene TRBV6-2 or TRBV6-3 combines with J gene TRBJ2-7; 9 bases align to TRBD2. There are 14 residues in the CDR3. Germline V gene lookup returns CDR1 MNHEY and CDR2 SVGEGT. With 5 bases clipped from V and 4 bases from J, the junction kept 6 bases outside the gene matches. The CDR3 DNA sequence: TGTGCCAGCAGTGCGGGGGGGGCAAGGTACGAGCAGTACTTC. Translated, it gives CASSAGGARYEQYF.

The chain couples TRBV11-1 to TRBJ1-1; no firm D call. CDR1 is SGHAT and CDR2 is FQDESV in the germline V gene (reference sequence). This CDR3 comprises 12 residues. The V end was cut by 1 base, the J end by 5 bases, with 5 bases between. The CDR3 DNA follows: TGTGCCAGCAGCTTAGTGGAGACTGAAGCTTTCTTT. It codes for CASSLVETEAFF.

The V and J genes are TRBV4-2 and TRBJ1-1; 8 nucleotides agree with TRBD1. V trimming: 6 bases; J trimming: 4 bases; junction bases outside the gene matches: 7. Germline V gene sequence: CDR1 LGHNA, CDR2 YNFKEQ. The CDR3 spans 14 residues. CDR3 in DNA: TGTGCCAGCAGTTTCCAGGGGGCGAGCACTGAAGCTTTCTTT. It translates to CASSFQGASTEAFF.

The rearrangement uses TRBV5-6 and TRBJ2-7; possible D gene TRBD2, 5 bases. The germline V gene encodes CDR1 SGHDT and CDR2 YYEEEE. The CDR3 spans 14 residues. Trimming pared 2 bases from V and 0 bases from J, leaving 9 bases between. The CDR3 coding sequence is TGTGCCAGCAGCTTCGGACTTCGCTCCTACGAGCAGTACTTC. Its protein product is CASSFGLRSYEQYF.

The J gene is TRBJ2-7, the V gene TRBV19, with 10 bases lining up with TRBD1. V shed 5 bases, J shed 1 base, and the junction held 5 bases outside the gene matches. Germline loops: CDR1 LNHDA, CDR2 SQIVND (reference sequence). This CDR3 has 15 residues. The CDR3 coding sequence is TGTGCCAGTAGTCTAAGGGACAGGGGATCCTACGAGCAGTACTTC. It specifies CASSLRDRGSYEQYF.

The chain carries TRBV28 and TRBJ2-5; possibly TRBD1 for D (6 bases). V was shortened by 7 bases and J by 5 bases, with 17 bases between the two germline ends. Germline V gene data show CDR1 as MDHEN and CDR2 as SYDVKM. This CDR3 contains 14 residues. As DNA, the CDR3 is TGTGCCAGCACCCTTCTACAGGGTTACGAGACCCAGTACTTC. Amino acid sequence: CASTLLQGYETQYF.

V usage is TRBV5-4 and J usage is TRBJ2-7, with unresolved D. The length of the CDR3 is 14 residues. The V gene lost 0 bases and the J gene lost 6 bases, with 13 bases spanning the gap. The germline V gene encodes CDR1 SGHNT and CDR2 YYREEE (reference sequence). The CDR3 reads CASSLETELREQYF. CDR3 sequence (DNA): TGTGCCAGCAGCTTGGAGACGGAGCTTCGCGAGCAGTACTTC.

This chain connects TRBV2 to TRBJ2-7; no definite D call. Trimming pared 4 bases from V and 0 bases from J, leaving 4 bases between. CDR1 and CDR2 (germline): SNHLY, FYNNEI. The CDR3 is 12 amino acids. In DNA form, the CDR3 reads TGTGCCAGCAGTGGGAGCTCCTACGAGCAGTACTTC. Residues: CASSGSSYEQYF.

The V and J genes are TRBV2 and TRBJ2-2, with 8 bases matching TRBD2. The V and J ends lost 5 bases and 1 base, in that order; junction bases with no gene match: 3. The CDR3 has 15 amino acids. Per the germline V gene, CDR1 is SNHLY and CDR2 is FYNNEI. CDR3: CASSSGLGNTGELFF. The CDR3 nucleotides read TGTGCCAGCAGTTCGGGACTAGGGAACACCGGGGAGCTGTTTTTT.

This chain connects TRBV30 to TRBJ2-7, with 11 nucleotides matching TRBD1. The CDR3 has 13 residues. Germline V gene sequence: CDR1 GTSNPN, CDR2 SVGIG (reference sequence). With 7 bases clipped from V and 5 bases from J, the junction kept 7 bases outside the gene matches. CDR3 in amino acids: CASRTGGMNEQYF. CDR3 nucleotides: TGTGCCTCCCGGACAGGGGGCATGAACGAGCAGTACTTC.

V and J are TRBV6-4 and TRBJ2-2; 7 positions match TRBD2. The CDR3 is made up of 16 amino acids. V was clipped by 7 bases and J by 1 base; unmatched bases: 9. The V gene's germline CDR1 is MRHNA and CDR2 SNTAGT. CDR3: CASTRTGGGNTGELFF. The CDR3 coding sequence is TGTGCCAGCACCCGAACGGGAGGAGGGAACACCGGGGAGCTGTTTTTT.

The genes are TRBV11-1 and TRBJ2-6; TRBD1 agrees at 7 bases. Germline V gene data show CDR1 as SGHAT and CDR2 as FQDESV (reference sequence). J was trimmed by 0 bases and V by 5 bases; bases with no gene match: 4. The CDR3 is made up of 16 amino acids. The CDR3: CASSGDSLSGANVLTF. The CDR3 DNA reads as TGTGCCAGCAGCGGGGACAGCCTCTCTGGGGCCAACGTCCTGACTTTC.

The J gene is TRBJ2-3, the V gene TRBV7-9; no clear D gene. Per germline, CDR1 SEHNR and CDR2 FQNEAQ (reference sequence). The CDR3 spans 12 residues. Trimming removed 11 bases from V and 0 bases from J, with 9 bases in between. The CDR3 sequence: CASTGSTDTQYF. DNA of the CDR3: TGTGCCTCTACGGGTAGCACAGATACGCAGTATTTT.

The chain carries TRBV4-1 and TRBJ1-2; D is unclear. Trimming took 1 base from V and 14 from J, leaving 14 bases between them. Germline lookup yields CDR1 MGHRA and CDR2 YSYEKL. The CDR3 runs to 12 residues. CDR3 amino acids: CASSQVTLVLTF. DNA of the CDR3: TGCGCCAGCAGCCAAGTGACTCTGGTCTTGACCTTC.

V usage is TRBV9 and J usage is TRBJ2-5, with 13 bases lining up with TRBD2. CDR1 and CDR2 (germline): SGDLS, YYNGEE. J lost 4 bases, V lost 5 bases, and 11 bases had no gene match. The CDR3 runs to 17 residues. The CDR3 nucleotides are TGTGCCAGCAGTGAACATACTAGCGGGAGGGCCGGAGAGACCCAGTACTTC. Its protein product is CASSEHTSGRAGETQYF.

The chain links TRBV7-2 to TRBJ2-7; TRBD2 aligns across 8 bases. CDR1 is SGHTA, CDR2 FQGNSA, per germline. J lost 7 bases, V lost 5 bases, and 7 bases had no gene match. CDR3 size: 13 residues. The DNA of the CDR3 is TGTGCCAGCAGCATCCCGGGGGGGCGGGAGCAGTACTTC. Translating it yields CASSIPGGREQYF.

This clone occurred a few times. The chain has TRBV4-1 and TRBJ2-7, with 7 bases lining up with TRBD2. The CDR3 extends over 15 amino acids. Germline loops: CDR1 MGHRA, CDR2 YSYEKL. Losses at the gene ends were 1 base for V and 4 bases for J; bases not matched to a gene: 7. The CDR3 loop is CASSQGGSGPYEQYF. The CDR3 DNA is TGCGCCAGCAGCCAAGGGGGTAGCGGGCCTTACGAGCAGTACTTC.

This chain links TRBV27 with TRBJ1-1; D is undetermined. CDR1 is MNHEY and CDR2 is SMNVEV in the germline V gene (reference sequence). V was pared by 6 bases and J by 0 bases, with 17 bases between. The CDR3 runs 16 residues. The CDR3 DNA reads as TGTGCCAGCAGGTCGGACGGACTGTCTATGAACACTGAAGCTTTCTTT. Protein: CASRSDGLSMNTEAFF.

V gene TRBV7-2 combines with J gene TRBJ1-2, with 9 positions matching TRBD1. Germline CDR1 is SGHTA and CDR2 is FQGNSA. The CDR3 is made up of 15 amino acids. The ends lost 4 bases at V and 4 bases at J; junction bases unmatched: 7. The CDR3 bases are TGTGCCAGCAGCTCAGCGGACAGGGGAATCTATGGCTACACCTTC. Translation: CASSSADRGIYGYTF. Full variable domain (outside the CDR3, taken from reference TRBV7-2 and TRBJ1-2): GAGVSQSPSNKVTEKGKDVELRCDPISGHTALYWYRQSLGQGLEFLIYFQGNSAPDKSGLPSDRFSAERTGGSVSTLTIQRTQQEDSAVYLCASSSADRGIYGYTFGSGTRLTVV.

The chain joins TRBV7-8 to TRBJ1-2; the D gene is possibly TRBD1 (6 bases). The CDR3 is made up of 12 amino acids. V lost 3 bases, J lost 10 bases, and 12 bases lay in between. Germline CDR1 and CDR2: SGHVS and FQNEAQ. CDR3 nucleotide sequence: TGTGCCAGCAGCTTTAAGACAGGAATCTACACCTTC. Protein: CASSFKTGIYTF.

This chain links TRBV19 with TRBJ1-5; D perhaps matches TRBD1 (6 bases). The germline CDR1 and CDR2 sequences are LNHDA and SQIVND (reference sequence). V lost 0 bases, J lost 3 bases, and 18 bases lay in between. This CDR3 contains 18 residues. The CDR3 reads CASSIDSHYRVSNQPQHF. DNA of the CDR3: TGTGCCAGTAGTATAGACTCCCATTACAGGGTCTCCAATCAGCCCCAGCATTTT. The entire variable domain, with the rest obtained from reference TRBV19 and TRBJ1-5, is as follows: DGGITQSPKYLFRKEGQNVTLSCEQNLNHDAMYWYRQDPGQGLRLIYYSQIVNDFQKGDIAEGYSVSREKKESFPLTVTSAQKNPTAFYLCASSIDSHYRVSNQPQHFGDGTRLSIL.

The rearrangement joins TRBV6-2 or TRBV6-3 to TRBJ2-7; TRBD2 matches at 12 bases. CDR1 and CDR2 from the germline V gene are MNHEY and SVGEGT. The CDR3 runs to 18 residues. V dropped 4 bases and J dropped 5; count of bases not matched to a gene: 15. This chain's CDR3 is CASSSWTSGTHYRDEQYF. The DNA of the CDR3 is TGTGCCAGCAGTTCTTGGACTAGCGGGACCCATTATCGCGACGAGCAGTACTTC.